Below are 10 T cell receptor beta chains sequenced from a single sample in a study of cytomegalovirus exposure and HLA in healthy donors. Researchers ran the PCR with 60 Vbeta and 13 Jbeta primers. Sequencing used immunoSEQ multiplex PCR; TCRdb keeps in-frame clones, though not all of them. The sample shows under 250,000 clones, about 79% of them seen only once. The sample taken for sequencing was PBMCs. Every receptor here comes from a male donor in good health and CMV-seronegative.

In the case of this clone: A read error may produce the germline difference seen at one junction end. V is TRBV27 and J is TRBJ2-1, with D unresolved. Germline-derived CDR1 and CDR2 are MNHEY and SMNVEV (reference sequence). The CDR3 contains 15 residues. The CDR3 DNA reads TGTGCCAGCAGAAGAACCACCCTATCCTATAATGAGCAGTTCTTC. It encodes CASRRTTLSYNEQFF.

The chain has TRBV27 and TRBJ1-6; no definite D call. V was shortened by 2 bases and J by 0 bases, with 8 bases between the two germline ends. In germline, CDR1 is MNHEY, CDR2 SMNVEV (reference sequence). The CDR3 runs to 16 residues. In DNA form, the CDR3 reads TGTGCCAGCAGTTTAGTACAGAGCTCCTATAATTCACCCCTCCACTTT. This gives the protein CASSLVQSSYNSPLHF.

This clone was counted a single time. The chain carries TRBV5-1 and TRBJ1-5; 8 bases agree with TRBD1. J was trimmed by 5 bases and V by 4 bases; bases with no gene match: 2. Germline V gene lookup returns CDR1 SGHRS and CDR2 YFSETQ. CDR3 size: 13 residues. CDR3 sequence: CASSLQGDQPQHF. The CDR3 region has the DNA TGCGCCAGCAGCCTACAGGGGGATCAGCCCCAGCATTTT.

The rearrangement links TRBV28 to TRBJ1-1; D unresolved. This CDR3 has 17 amino acids. Deletions cut 1 base from V and 3 bases from J, with 18 bases between. Per the germline V gene, CDR1 is MDHEN and CDR2 is SYDVKM. The chain's CDR3 is CASSLSARIGSDTEAFF. In nucleotides, the CDR3 is TGTGCCAGCAGTTTATCGGCCCGGATCGGGTCGGACACTGAAGCTTTCTTT.

This clone was detected only once. The CDR3 DNA reads as TGTGCCAGCAGCCAGGACAGGGCGGCAACCTACGAGCAGTACTTC. It yields the protein CASSQDRAATYEQYF. The genes are TRBV7-9 and TRBJ2-7; TRBD1 aligns across 8 bases. The CDR3 runs to 15 residues. Germline V gives CDR1 SEHNR, CDR2 FQNEAQ (reference sequence). The V gene end was trimmed by 5 bases and the J gene end by 2 bases; junction bases not matched to a gene: 8.

This clone was recorded a few times. This chain joins TRBV27 and TRBJ1-6, with D unresolved. The CDR3 is made up of 15 amino acids. Per germline, CDR1 MNHEY and CDR2 SMNVEV (reference sequence). V lost 5 bases and J 2 bases, leaving 10 bases between the germline ends. The CDR3 spells CASSVNRAYNSPLHF. Written as DNA, the CDR3 is TGTGCCAGCAGTGTCAACAGAGCCTATAATTCACCCCTCCACTTT.

This clone has a handful of counts. The V call is TRBV7-2, the J call TRBJ2-5; the D is unclear. The CDR3 covers 16 residues. The germline V gene encodes CDR1 SGHTA and CDR2 FQGNSA. Trimming took 1 base from V and 2 from J, leaving 14 bases between them. CDR3 in amino acids: CASSLVATEQQETQYF. CDR3 DNA sequence: TGTGCCAGCAGCTTAGTGGCGACGGAGCAGCAAGAGACCCAGTACTTC.

The chain is built from TRBV27 and TRBJ1-2, with 11 positions matching TRBD1. V trimming: 5 bases; J trimming: 6 bases; junction bases outside the gene matches: 5. This CDR3 comprises 14 residues. Germline CDR1 and CDR2: MNHEY and SMNVEV (reference sequence). The CDR3 region has the DNA TGTGCCAGCAGTCGACGGGACAGGGGGAATGGCTACACCTTC. It translates to CASSRRDRGNGYTF.

V usage is TRBV28 and J usage is TRBJ1-1, with D possibly being TRBD1 (5 bases). V lost 6 bases, J lost 1 base, and 9 bases lay in between. The length of the CDR3 is 13 residues. From germline, CDR1 is MDHEN and CDR2 SYDVKM. CDR3 protein: CASRPGQNTEAFF. The CDR3 bases are TGTGCCAGCAGACCCGGACAGAACACTGAAGCTTTCTTT.

There are a few counts of this clone. V is TRBV19 and J is TRBJ1-1, with 7 bases lining up with TRBD1. After removal of 5 bases from V and 1 base from J, the junction contained 4 bases not matched to a gene. This CDR3 spans 14 amino acids. Germline V gene data show CDR1 as LNHDA and CDR2 as SQIVND (reference sequence). The CDR3 DNA sequence: TGTGCCAGTAGTGCGGGACAGAAGAACACTGAAGCTTTCTTT. Protein: CASSAGQKNTEAFF.